This TCR beta chain was found in a study of CD8+ T cells in alopecia areata. TCR sequencing used cDNA made by reverse transcription of extracted RNA. Sequencing used immunoSEQ multiplex PCR; TCRdb keeps in-frame clones, though not all of them. The sample lists 180,000 or so clones, 50% to 70% occurring once. In germline, CDR1 is LGHNT, CDR2 FRNRAP. Trimming at V came to 1 base and at J to 1 base, leaving 2 bases not matched to a gene. This CDR3 comprises 17 residues. PBMC-derived CD4+ and CD8+ T cells were sorted. This clonotype was sampled from a human donor with alopecia areata. The J gene is TRBJ2-2, the V gene TRBV12-5, with 11 positions matching TRBD2. The sequences come from CD4+ T cells sorted from blood, collected at week 0. Here the CDR3 DNA reads TGTGCTAGTGGTTTGGGACTAGCGGGGAAGAACACCGGGGAGCTGTTTTTT. Its translation: CASGLGLAGKNTGELFF.